Shown below are 8 T cell receptor beta chains from a single sample sequenced in a study of blood T cell repertoires in COVID-19. Assay: immunoSEQ multiplex PCR; the TCRdb copy retains only in-frame clones and omits some. The sample includes roughly 160,000 clones, approximately 90% of them seen just once. The sample comprised peripheral blood. The source is a woman in her 70s with COVID-19, enrolled during active disease.

The chain has TRBV2 and TRBJ1-6, with unresolved D. From germline, CDR1 is SNHLY and CDR2 FYNNEI. V shed 3 bases and J shed 7 bases, with 10 bases lying between them. The CDR3 extends over 14 amino acids. The CDR3 DNA reads as TGTGCCAGCAGTGAGTCTCAGAGGAATTCACCCCTCCACTTT. It is translated as CASSESQRNSPLHF.

The rearrangement uses TRBV11-2 and TRBJ2-1; TRBD2 aligns across 13 bases. Germline V gene lookup returns CDR1 SGHAT and CDR2 FQNNGV. The CDR3 consists of 16 residues. V was pared by 3 bases and J by 7 bases, with 6 bases of the junction left unmatched. CDR3 loop: CASSFRTSGGYNEQFF. CDR3 sequence (DNA): TGTGCCAGCAGCTTTAGGACTAGCGGGGGTTATAATGAGCAGTTCTTC. Full variable domain (outside the CDR3, taken from reference TRBV11-2 and TRBJ2-1): EAGVAQSPRYKIIEKRQSVAFWCNPISGHATLYWYQQILGQGPKLLIQFQNNGVVDDSQLPKDRFSAERLKGVDSTLKIQPAKLEDSAVYLCASSFRTSGGYNEQFFGPGTRLTVL.

The CDR3 loop reads CASNKLGVKDNEQFF. CDR3 nucleotide sequence: TGTGCCAGCAACAAACTCGGGGTTAAGGACAATGAGCAGTTCTTC. The gene calls are TRBV5-8 and TRBJ2-1; D is perhaps TRBD2 (5 bases). Trimming pared 6 bases from V and 5 bases from J, leaving 18 bases between. This CDR3 is 15 amino acids long. Germline values: CDR1 SGHTS, CDR2 YDEGEE.

This clone was recorded only once. The rearrangement uses TRBV7-8 and TRBJ2-2, with TRBD2 as a possible D gene (5 bases). Germline CDR1 SGHVS, CDR2 FQNEAQ. Trimming pared 1 base from V and 2 bases from J, leaving 11 bases between. There are 16 residues in the CDR3. The CDR3 sequence is CASSLVWEFNTGELFF. CDR3 coding DNA: TGTGCCAGCAGCTTAGTCTGGGAGTTCAACACCGGGGAGCTGTTTTTT. Combining the CDR3 with reference TRBV7-8 and TRBJ2-2 gives the whole variable domain GAGVSQSPRYKVAKRGQDVALRCDPISGHVSLFWYQQALGQGPEFLTYFQNEAQLDKSGLPSDRFFAERPEGSVSTLKIQRTQQEDSAVYLCASSLVWEFNTGELFFGEGSRLTVL.

The chain is built from TRBV28 and TRBJ1-6; D might be TRBD1 (6 bases). This CDR3 contains 16 residues. V was pared by 5 bases and J by 1 base, with 12 bases between. Germline CDR1 is MDHEN and CDR2 is SYDVKM. The CDR3 DNA reads as TGTGCCAGCAGTCTCCAGGGGCTTTCCTATAATTCACCCCTCCACTTT. The encoded protein is CASSLQGLSYNSPLHF.

In DNA form, the CDR3 reads TGTGCCAGCAGCGGGAGGACTAGCGGACCAATAAACATTCAGTACTTC. Amino acid sequence: CASSGRTSGPINIQYF. This chain joins TRBV7-8 and TRBJ2-4; 10 bases map to TRBD2. The CDR3 has 16 amino acids. J was trimmed by 6 bases and V by 5 bases; bases with no gene match: 10. CDR1 is SGHVS and CDR2 is FQNEAQ in the germline V gene.

The gene calls are TRBV9 and TRBJ1-3, with D tentatively TRBD1 (5 bases). The V gene's germline CDR1 is SGDLS and CDR2 YYNGEE. Trimming cost V 4 bases and J 8 bases, with 16 bases left between them. This CDR3 region has 14 residues. CDR3 sequence: CASSSRGDLYTIYF. The CDR3, as DNA: TGTGCCAGCAGCTCCCGGGGGGATCTCTACACCATATATTTT.

This clone was found a few times. This chain joins TRBV12-3 or TRBV12-4 and TRBJ1-2; weak D call: TRBD1 (5 bases). V lost 4 bases, J lost 8 bases, and 11 bases lay in between. The CDR3 is 12 amino acids. CDR3 nucleotides: TGTGCCAGCAGTTCGAAGGGGCACGGCTACACCTTC. Amino acids: CASSSKGHGYTF.